This T cell receptor (beta chain) emerged from a study of blood T cell repertoires in COVID-19. Study-level background: Samples of COVID-19 (acute and convalescent) were obtained from the United States, Italy and Spain. Sources were T cells, B-cell-depleted T cells, or PBMCs; the material itself was cDNA or gDNA.

Authors' processing steps: Amplifying reference gene primers gave estimates of nucleated cell counts. Produced via immunoSEQ multiplex PCR; TCRdb's table is partial and in-frame only. The D gene and trimming were derived from the DNA, and the V and J assignments and clone size from that table. The sample has around 91,000 clones; 79% are singletons. V lost 5 bases, J lost 7 bases, and 15 bases lay in between. CDR3 length: 13 residues. The sequence was obtained from a woman aged 80 or over with active or convalescent COVID-19. The V gene is TRBV12-3 or TRBV12-4, the J gene TRBJ2-7; D possibly corresponds to TRBD2 (5 bases). Sequencing used peripheral blood. DNA for the CDR3: TGTGCCAGCAGTCTCAGCGGACCTGATGAGCAGTACTTC. Translated: CASSLSGPDEQYF.